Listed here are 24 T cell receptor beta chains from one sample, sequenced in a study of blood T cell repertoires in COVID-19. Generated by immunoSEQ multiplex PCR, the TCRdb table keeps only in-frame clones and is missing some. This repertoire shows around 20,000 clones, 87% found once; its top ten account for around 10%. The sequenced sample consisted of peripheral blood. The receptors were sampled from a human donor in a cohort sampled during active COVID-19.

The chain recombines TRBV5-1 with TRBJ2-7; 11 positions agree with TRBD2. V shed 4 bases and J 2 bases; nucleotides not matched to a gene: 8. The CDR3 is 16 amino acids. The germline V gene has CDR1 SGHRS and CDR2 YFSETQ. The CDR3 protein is CASSPSGTSGAYEQYF. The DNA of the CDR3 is TGCGCCAGCAGCCCCTCCGGGACTAGCGGAGCCTACGAGCAGTACTTC.

The CDR3 DNA reads as TGTGCCAGCTCACCGACCCGTGCGGAGAATGAAAAACTGTTTTTT. Residues: CASSPTRAENEKLFF. The chain combines TRBV18 with TRBJ1-4; D gene uncertain. Looked up from germline, CDR1 is KGHSH and CDR2 is LQKENI. CDR3 length: 15 residues. V was clipped by 3 bases and J by 5 bases, with 13 bases between them.

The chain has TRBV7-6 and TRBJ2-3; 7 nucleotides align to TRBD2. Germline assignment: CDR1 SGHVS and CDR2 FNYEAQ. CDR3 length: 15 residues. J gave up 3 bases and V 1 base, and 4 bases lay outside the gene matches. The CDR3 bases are TGTGCCAGCAGCTTAGGCGGGAGAGGTACAGATACGCAGTATTTT. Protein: CASSLGGRGTDTQYF. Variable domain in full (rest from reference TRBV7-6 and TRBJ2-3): GAGVSQSPRYKVTKRGQDVALRCDPISGHVSLYWYRQALGQGPEFLTYFNYEAQQDKSGLPNDRFSAERPEGSISTLTIQRTEQRDSAMYRCASSLGGRGTDTQYFGPGTRLTVL.

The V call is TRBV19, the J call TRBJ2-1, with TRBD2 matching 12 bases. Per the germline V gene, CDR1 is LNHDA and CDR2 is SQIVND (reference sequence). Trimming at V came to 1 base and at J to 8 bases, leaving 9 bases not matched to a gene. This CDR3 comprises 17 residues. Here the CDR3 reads CASSIVGASGRADEQFF. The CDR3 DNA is TGTGCCAGTAGTATAGTGGGGGCTAGCGGGAGGGCCGATGAGCAGTTCTTC.

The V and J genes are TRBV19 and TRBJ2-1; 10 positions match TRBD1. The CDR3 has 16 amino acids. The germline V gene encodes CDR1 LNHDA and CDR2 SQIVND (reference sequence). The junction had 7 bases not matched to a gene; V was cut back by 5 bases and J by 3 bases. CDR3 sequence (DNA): TGTGCCAGTAGTGATCGGACAGGGGGGTTCTACAATGAGCAGTTCTTC. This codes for CASSDRTGGFYNEQFF.

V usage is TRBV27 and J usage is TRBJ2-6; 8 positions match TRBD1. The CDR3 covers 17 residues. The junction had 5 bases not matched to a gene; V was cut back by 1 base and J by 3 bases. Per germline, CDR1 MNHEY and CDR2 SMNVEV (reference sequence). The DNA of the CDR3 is TGTGCCAGCAGTTTATTGCAGGGGGCGAATGGGGCCAACGTCCTGACTTTC. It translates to CASSLLQGANGANVLTF.

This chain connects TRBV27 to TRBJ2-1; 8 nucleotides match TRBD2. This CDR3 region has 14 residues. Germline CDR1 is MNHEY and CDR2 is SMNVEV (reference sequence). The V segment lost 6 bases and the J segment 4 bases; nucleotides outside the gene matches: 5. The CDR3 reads CASRASGLYNEQFF. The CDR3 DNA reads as TGTGCCAGCAGGGCTAGCGGGTTATACAATGAGCAGTTCTTC.

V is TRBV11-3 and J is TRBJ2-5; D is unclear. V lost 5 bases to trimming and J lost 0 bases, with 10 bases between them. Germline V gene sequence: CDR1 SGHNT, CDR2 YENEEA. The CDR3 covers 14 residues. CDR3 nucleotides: TGTGCCAGCAGCCACCTAGAGGACCAAGAGACCCAGTACTTC. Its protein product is CASSHLEDQETQYF. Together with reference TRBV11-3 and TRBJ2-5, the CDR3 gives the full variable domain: EAGVVQSPRYKIIEKKQPVAFWCNPISGHNTLYWYLQNLGQGPELLIRYENEEAVDDSQLPKDRFSAERLKGVDSTLKIQPAELGDSAVYLCASSHLEDQETQYFGPGTRLLVL.

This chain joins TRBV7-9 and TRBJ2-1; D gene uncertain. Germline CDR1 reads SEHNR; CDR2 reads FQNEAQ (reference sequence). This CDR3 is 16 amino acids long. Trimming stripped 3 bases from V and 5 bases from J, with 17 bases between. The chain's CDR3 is CASSFYTVTLNNEQFF. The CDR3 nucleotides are TGTGCCAGCAGCTTTTACACAGTAACACTTAACAATGAGCAGTTCTTC. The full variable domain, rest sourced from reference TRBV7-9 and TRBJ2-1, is DTGVSQNPRHKITKRGQNVTFRCDPISEHNRLYWYRQTLGQGPEFLTYFQNEAQLEKSRLLSDRFSAERPKGSFSTLEIQRTEQGDSAMYLCASSFYTVTLNNEQFFGPGTRLTVL.

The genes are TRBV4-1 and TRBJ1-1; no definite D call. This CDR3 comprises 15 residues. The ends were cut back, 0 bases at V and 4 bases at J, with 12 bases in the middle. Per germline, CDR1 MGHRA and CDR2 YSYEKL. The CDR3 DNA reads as TGCGCCAGCAGCCAAGATCGATTACTAAGCACTGAAGCTTTCTTT. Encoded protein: CASSQDRLLSTEAFF.

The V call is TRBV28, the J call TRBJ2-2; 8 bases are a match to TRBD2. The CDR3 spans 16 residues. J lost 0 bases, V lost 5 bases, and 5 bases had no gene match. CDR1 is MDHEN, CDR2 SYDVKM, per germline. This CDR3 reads CASSLFSGANTGELFF. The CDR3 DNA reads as TGTGCCAGCAGTCTTTTTAGCGGGGCGAACACCGGGGAGCTGTTTTTT.

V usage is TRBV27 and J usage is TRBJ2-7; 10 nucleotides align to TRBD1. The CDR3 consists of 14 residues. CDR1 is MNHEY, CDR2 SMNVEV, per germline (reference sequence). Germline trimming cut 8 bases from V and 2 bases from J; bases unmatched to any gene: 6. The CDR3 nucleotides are TGTGCCAGCGCGGGGACAGGGGCCACCTACGAGCAGTACTTC. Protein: CASAGTGATYEQYF.

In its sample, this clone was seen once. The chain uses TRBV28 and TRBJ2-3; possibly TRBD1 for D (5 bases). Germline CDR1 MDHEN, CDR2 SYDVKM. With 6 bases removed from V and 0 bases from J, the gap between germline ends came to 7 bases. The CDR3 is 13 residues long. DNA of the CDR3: TGTGCCAGCAGGCGACAGAGCACAGATACGCAGTATTTT. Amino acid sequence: CASRRQSTDTQYF.

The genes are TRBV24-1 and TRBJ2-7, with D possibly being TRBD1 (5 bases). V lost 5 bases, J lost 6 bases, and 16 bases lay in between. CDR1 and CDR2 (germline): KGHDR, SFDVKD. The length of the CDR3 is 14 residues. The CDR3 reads CATSGRQGLGEQYF. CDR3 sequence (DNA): TGTGCCACCAGTGGGCGGCAGGGTCTTGGCGAGCAGTACTTC.

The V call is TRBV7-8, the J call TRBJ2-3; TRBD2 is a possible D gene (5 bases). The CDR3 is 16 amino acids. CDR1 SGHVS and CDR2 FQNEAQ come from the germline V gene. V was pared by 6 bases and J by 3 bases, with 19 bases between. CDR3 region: CASRPWVPGITDTQYF. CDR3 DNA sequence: TGTGCCAGCAGGCCATGGGTGCCGGGGATAACAGATACGCAGTATTTT.

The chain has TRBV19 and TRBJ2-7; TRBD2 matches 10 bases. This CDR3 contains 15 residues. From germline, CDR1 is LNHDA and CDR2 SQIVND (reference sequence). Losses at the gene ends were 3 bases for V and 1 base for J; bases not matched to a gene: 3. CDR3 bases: TGTGCCAGTAGTATGGTTAGCGGGAGGTCCTACGAGCAGTACTTC. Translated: CASSMVSGRSYEQYF.

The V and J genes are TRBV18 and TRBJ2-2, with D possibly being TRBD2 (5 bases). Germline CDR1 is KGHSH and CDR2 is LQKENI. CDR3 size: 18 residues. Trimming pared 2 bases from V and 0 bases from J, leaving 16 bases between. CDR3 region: CASSPYQAGPTNTGELFF. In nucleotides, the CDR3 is TGTGCCAGCTCACCATATCAGGCGGGCCCCACGAACACCGGGGAGCTGTTTTTT.

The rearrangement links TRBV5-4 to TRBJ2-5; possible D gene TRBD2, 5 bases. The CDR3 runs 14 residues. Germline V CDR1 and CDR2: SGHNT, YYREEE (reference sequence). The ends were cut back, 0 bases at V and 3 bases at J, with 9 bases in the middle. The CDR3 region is CASSLGWREETQYF. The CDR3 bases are TGTGCCAGCAGCTTGGGTTGGCGGGAAGAGACCCAGTACTTC.

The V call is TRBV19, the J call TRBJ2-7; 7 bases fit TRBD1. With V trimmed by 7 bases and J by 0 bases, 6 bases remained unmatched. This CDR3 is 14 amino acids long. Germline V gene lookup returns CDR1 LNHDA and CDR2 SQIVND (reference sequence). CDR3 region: CASNRGAGSYEQYF. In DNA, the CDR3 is TGTGCCAGTAACAGGGGCGCGGGCTCCTACGAGCAGTACTTC. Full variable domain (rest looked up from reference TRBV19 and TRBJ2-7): DGGITQSPKYLFRKEGQNVTLSCEQNLNHDAMYWYRQDPGQGLRLIYYSQIVNDFQKGDIAEGYSVSREKKESFPLTVTSAQKNPTAFYLCASNRGAGSYEQYFGPGTRLTVT.

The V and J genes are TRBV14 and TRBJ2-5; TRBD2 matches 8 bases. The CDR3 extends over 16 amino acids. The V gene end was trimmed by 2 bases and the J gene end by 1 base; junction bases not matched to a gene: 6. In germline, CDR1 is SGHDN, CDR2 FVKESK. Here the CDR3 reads CASSQYSGTVQETQYF. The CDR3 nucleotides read TGTGCCAGCAGCCAATATAGCGGGACGGTCCAAGAGACCCAGTACTTC. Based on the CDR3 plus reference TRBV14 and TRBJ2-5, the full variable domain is EAGVTQFPSHSVIEKGQTVTLRCDPISGHDNLYWYRRVMGKEIKFLLHFVKESKQDESGMPNNRFLAERTGGTYSTLKVQPAELEDSGVYFCASSQYSGTVQETQYFGPGTRLLVL.

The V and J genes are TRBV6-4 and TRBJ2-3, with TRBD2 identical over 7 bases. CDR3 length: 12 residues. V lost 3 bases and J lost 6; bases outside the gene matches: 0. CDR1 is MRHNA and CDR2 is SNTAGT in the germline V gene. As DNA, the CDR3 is TGTGCCAGCAGTGAGGGAGGGGATACGCAGTATTTT. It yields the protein CASSEGGDTQYF.

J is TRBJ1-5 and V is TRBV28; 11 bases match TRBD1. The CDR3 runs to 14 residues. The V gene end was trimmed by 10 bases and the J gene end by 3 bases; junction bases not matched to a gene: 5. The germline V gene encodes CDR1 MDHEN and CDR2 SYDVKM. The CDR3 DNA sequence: TGTGCCACCCTGGACAGGGGGCACAATCAGCCCCAGCATTTT. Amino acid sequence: CATLDRGHNQPQHF. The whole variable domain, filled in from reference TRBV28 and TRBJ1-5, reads DVKVTQSSRYLVKRTGEKVFLECVQDMDHENMFWYRQDPGLGLRLIYFSYDVKMKEKGDIPEGYSVSREKKERFSLILESASTNQTSMYLCATLDRGHNQPQHFGDGTRLSIL.

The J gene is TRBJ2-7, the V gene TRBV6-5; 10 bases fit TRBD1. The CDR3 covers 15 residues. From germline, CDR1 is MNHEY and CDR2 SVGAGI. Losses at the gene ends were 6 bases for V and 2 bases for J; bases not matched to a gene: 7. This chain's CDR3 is CASSRDRGPPYEQYF. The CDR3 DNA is TGTGCCAGCAGCAGGGACAGGGGACCTCCCTACGAGCAGTACTTC.

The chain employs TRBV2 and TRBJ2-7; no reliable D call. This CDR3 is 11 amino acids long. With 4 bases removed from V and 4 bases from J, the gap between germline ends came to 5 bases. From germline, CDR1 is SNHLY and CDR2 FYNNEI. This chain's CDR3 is CASSGIYEQYF. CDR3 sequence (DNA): TGTGCCAGCAGTGGTATATACGAGCAGTACTTC.